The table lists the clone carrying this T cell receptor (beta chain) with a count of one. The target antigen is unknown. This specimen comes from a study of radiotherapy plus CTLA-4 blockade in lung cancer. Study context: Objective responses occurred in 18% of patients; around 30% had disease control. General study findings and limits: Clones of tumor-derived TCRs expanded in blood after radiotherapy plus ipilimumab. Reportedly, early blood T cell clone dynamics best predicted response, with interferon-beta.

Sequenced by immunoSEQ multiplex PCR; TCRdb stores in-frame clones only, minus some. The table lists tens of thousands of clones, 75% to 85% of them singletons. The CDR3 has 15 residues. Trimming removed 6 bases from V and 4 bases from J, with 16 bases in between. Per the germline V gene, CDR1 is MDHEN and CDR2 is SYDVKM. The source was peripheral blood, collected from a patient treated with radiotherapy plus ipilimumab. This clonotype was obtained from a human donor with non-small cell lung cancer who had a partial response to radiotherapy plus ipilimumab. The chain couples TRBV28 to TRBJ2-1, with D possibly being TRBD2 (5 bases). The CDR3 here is CASRLGPGTYNEQFF. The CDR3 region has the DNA TGTGCCAGCAGACTAGGGCCGGGAACTTACAATGAGCAGTTCTTC.